This record covers a single T cell receptor (beta chain). The authors' processing: Amplification of reference gene primers provided the estimated nucleated cell counts. TCRdb's table, derived via immunoSEQ multiplex PCR, lists solely in-frame clones and lacks some. Clone size and V and J calls were adopted from that table, with D and trimming inferred from the DNA. The sample holds approximately 150,000 clones, roughly 90% seen once. Looked up from germline, CDR1 is MDHEN and CDR2 is SYDVKM. The CDR3 is 13 residues long. V lost 2 bases, J lost 4 bases, and 8 bases lay in between. The sample belongs to a study of blood T cell repertoires in COVID-19. Overall study context: Nucleic acid was either cDNA or gDNA, and it came from T cells, B-cell-depleted T cells, or PBMCs.

The sequence came from a man between 65 and 85 years old with acute or convalescent COVID-19. What was sequenced was peripheral blood. The rearrangement links TRBV28 to TRBJ1-1; possibly TRBD1 for D (5 bases). The CDR3 region has the DNA TGTGCCAGCAGTTTAGGGGCAGCCACTGAAGCTTTCTTT. Translation: CASSLGAATEAFF. The full variable domain, completed using reference TRBV28 and TRBJ1-1, is DVKVTQSSRYLVKRTGEKVFLECVQDMDHENMFWYRQDPGLGLRLIYFSYDVKMKEKGDIPEGYSVSREKKERFSLILESASTNQTSMYLCASSLGAATEAFFGQGTRLTVV.